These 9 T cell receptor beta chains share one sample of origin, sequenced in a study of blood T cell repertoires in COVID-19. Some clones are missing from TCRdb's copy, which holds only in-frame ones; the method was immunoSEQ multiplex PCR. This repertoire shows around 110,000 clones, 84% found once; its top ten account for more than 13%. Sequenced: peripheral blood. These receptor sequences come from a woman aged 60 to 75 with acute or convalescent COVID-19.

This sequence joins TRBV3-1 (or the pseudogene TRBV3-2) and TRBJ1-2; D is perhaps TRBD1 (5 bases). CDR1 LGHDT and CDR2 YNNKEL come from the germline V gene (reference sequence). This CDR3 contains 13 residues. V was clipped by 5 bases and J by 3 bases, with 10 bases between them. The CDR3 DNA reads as TGTGCCAGCAGCAGGGGTCCTTACTATGGCTACACCTTC. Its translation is CASSRGPYYGYTF.

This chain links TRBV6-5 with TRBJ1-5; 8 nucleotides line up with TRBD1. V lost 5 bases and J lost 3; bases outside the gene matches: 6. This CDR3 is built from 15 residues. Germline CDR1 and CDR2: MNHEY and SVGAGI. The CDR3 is CASSRQGTSNQPQHF. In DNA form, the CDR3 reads TGTGCCAGCAGTAGACAGGGGACCTCCAATCAGCCCCAGCATTTT.

CDR3 sequence (DNA): TGTGCCAGCAGTGAACTCGGAGGGAGCACTGAAGCTTTCTTT. Protein sequence: CASSELGGSTEAFF. This sequence joins TRBV2 and TRBJ1-1; D is ambiguous. Germline V gene lookup returns CDR1 SNHLY and CDR2 FYNNEI. There are 14 residues in the CDR3. Trimming stripped 2 bases from V and 4 bases from J, with 11 bases between.

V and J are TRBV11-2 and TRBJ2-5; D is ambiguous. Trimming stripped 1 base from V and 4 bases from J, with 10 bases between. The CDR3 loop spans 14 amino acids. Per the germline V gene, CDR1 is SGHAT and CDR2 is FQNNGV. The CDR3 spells CASSLAQTPETQYF. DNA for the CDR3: TGTGCCAGCAGCTTAGCCCAGACACCAGAGACCCAGTACTTC. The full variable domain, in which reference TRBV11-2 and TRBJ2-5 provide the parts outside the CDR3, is EAGVAQSPRYKIIEKRQSVAFWCNPISGHATLYWYQQILGQGPKLLIQFQNNGVVDDSQLPKDRFSAERLKGVDSTLKIQPAKLEDSAVYLCASSLAQTPETQYFGPGTRLLVL.

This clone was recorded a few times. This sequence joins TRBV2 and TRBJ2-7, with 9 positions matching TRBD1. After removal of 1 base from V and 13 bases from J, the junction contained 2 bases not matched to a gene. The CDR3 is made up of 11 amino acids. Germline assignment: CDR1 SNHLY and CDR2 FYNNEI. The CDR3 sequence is CASSEGDREYF. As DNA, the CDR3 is TGTGCCAGCAGTGAAGGGGACAGGGAATACTTC.

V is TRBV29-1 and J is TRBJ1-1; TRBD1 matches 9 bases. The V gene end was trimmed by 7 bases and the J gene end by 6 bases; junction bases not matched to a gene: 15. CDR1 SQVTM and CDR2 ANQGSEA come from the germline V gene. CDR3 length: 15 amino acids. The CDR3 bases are TGCAGCGGGGCTAGCGCGGGACAGGGTGGACCTGAAGCTTTCTTT. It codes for CSGASAGQGGPEAFF.

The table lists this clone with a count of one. This CDR3 reads CASSLSWANYGYTF. The CDR3 nucleotides read TGCGCCAGCAGCTTGTCGTGGGCCAACTATGGCTACACCTTC. The chain employs TRBV5-1 and TRBJ1-2; D unclear. The germline V gene encodes CDR1 SGHRS and CDR2 YFSETQ. The CDR3 has 14 residues. V was shortened by 1 base and J by 2 bases, with 9 bases between the two germline ends.

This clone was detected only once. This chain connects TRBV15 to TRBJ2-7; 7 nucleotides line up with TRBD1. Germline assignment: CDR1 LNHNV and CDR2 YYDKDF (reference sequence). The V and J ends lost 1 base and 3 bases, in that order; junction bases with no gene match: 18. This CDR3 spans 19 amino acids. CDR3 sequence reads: CATSRAPPYQTGQIYEQYF. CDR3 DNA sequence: TGTGCCACCAGCAGAGCCCCACCCTATCAAACGGGACAGATCTACGAGCAGTACTTC. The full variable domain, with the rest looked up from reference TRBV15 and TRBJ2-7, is DAMVIQNPRYQVTQFGKPVTLSCSQTLNHNVMYWYQQKSSQAPKLLFHYYDKDFNNEADTPDNFQSRRPNTSFCFLDIRSPGLGDTAMYLCATSRAPPYQTGQIYEQYFGPGTRLTVT.

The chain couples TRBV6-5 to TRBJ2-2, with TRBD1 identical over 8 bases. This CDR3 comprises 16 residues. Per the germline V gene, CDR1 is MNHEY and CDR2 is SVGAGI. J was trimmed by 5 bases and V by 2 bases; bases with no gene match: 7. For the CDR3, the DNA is TGTGCCAGCAGTTACGCTAGGACAGGGAATACCGGGGAGCTGTTTTTT. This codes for CASSYARTGNTGELFF.